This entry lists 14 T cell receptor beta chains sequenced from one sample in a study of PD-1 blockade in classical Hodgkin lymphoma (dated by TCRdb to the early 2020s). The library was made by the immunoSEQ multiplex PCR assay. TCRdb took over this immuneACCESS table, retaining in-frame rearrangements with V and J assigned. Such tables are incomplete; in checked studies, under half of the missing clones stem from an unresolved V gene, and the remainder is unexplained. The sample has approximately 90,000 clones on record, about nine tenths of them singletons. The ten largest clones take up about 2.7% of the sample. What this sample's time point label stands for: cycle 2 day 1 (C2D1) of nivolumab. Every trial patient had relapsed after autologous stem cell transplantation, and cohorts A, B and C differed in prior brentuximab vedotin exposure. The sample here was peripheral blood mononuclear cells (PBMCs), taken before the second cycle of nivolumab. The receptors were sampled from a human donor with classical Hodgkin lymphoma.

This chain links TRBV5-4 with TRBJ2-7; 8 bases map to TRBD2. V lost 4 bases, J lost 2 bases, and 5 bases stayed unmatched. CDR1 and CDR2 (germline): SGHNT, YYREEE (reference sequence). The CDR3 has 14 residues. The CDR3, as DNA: TGTGCCAGCAGCCCTTTCGGGAGGGCCTACGAGCAGTACTTC. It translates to CASSPFGRAYEQYF.

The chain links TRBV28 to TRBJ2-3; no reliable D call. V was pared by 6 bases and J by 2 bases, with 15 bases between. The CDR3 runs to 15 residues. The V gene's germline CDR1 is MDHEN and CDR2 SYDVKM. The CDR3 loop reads CASSYDSPSTDTQYF. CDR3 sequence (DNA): TGTGCCAGCAGCTATGATTCTCCCTCCACAGATACGCAGTATTTT.

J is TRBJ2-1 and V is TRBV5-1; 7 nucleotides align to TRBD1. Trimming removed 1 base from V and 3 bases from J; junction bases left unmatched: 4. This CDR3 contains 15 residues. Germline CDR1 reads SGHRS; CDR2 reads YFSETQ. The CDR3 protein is CASSLQGDLYNEQFF. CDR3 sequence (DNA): TGCGCCAGCAGCTTGCAGGGGGACCTCTACAATGAGCAGTTCTTC.

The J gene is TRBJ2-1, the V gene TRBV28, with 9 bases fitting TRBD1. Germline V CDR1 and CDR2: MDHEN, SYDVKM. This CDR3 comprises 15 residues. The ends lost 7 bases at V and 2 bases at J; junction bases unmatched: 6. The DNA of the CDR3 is TGTGCCAGCACACCTACAGGGGGCCCCTACAATGAGCAGTTCTTC. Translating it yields CASTPTGGPYNEQFF.

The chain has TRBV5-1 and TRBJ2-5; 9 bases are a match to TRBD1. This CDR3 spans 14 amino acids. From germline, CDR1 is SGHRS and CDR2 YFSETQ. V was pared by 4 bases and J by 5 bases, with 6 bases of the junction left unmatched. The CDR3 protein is CASSPGQGLETQYF. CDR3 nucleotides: TGCGCCAGCAGCCCGGGACAGGGTCTCGAGACCCAGTACTTC.

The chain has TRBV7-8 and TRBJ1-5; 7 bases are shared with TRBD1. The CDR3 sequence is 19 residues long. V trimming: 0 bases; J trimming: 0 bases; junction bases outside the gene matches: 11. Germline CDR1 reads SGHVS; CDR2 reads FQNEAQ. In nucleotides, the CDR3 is TGTGCCAGCAGCTTAGCTATGGACAGGCCTGGGAGTAGCAATCAGCCCCAGCATTTT. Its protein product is CASSLAMDRPGSSNQPQHF.

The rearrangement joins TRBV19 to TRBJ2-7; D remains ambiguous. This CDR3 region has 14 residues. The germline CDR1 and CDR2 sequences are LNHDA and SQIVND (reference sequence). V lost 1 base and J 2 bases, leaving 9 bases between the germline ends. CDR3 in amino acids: CASSIAVDAYEQYF. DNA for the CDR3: TGTGCCAGTAGTATAGCTGTTGACGCCTACGAGCAGTACTTC. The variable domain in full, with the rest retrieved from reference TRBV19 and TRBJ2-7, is DGGITQSPKYLFRKEGQNVTLSCEQNLNHDAMYWYRQDPGQGLRLIYYSQIVNDFQKGDIAEGYSVSREKKESFPLTVTSAQKNPTAFYLCASSIAVDAYEQYFGPGTRLTVT.

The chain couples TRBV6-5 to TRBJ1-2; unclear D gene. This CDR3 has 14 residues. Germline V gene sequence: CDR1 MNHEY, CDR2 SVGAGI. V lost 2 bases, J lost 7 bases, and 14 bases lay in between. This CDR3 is CASSYANRFGGYTF. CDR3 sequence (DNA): TGTGCCAGCAGTTACGCGAACCGGTTTGGTGGCTACACCTTC.

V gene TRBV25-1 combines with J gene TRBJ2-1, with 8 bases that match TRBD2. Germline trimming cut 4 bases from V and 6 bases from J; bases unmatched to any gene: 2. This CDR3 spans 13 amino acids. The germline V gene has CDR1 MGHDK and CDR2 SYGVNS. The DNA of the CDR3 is TGTGCCAGCAGTGTTCTAGCGGGCAATGAGCAGTTCTTC. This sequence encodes CASSVLAGNEQFF. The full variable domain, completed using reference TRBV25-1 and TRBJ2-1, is EADIYQTPRYLVIGTGKKITLECSQTMGHDKMYWYQQDPGMELHLIHYSYGVNSTEKGDLSSESTVSRIRTEHFPLTLESARPSHTSQYLCASSVLAGNEQFFGPGTRLTVL.

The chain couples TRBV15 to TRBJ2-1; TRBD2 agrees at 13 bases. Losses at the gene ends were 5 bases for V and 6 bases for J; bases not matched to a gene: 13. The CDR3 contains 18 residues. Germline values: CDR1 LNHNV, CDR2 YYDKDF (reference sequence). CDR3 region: CATSGGLAGFAWGNEQFF. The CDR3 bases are TGTGCCACCAGCGGGGGACTAGCGGGGTTCGCGTGGGGCAATGAGCAGTTCTTC. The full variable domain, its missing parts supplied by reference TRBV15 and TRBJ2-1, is DAMVIQNPRYQVTQFGKPVTLSCSQTLNHNVMYWYQQKSSQAPKLLFHYYDKDFNNEADTPDNFQSRRPNTSFCFLDIRSPGLGDTAMYLCATSGGLAGFAWGNEQFFGPGTRLTVL.

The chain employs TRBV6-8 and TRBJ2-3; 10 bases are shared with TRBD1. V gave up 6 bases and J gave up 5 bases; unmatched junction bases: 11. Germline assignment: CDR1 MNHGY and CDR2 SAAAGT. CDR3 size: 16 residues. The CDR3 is CASREHNRTGGDTQYF. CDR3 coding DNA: TGTGCCAGCAGGGAACACAACCGGACAGGGGGAGATACGCAGTATTTT.

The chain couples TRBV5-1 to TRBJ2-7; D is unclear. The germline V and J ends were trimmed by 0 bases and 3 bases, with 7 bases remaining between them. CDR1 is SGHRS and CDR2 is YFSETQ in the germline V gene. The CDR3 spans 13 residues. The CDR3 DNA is TGCGCCAGCAGCTTGGTGGCAAACTACGAGCAGTACTTC. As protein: CASSLVANYEQYF.

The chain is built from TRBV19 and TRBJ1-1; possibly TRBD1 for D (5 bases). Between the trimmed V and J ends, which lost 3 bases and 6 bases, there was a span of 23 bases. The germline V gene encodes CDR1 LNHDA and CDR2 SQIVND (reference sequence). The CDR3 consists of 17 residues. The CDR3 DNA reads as TGTGCCAGTAGTATGGCCGGAAGAACAGGACGGGTGGCTGAAGCTTTCTTT. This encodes CASSMAGRTGRVAEAFF. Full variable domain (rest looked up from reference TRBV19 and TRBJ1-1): DGGITQSPKYLFRKEGQNVTLSCEQNLNHDAMYWYRQDPGQGLRLIYYSQIVNDFQKGDIAEGYSVSREKKESFPLTVTSAQKNPTAFYLCASSMAGRTGRVAEAFFGQGTRLTVV.

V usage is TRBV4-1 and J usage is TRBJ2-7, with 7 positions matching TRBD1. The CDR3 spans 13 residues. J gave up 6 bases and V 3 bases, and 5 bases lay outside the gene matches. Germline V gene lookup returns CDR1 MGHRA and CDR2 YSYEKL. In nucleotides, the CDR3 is TGCGCCAGCAGCCAGACAGGGTTGGGCGAGCAGTACTTC. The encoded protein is CASSQTGLGEQYF.